The 18 T cell receptor beta chains listed next were all sequenced from one sample in a study of T cell responses to AZD1222 COVID-19 vaccine. Assay: immunoSEQ multiplex PCR; the TCRdb copy retains only in-frame clones and omits some. Found here are roughly 200,000 clones, roughly 94% of them singletons; the top ten hold around 1.7%. This material consisted of peripheral blood, taken 28 days after the second dose of the MenACWY control vaccine. These receptors came from an adult who received the MenACWY meningococcal vaccine as a control.

The chain links TRBV24-1 to TRBJ2-1, with 8 bases identical to TRBD1. Per germline, CDR1 KGHDR and CDR2 SFDVKD. CDR3 length: 16 residues. The J segment lost 0 bases and the V segment lost 4 bases, leaving 4 bases of the junction unmatched. The CDR3 region is CATSEGQGGSYNEQFF. CDR3 coding DNA: TGTGCCACCAGTGAAGGACAGGGAGGCTCCTACAATGAGCAGTTCTTC.

The gene calls are TRBV9 and TRBJ1-2; D unresolved. The CDR3 has 17 amino acids. The germline V gene encodes CDR1 SGDLS and CDR2 YYNGEE. V lost 4 bases, J lost 2 bases, and 21 bases lay in between. Written as DNA, the CDR3 is TGTGCCAGCAGCACCTCCGGCGGTATGGACCGGAACTATGGCTACACCTTC. As protein: CASSTSGGMDRNYGYTF.

The V gene is TRBV5-4, the J gene TRBJ2-7, with TRBD2 as a possible D gene (7 bases). Trimming cost V 4 bases and J 4 bases, with 15 bases left between them. The CDR3 covers 14 residues. Looked up from germline, CDR1 is SGHNT and CDR2 is YYREEE (reference sequence). CDR3 DNA: TGTGCCAGCAGCCGGGGGGCCGGCGGGTACGAGCAGTACTTC. It is translated as CASSRGAGGYEQYF.

CDR3 sequence reads: CASSLVKAGPTEAFF. The DNA for the CDR3 is TGTGCCAGCAGTTTAGTCAAGGCAGGGCCCACTGAAGCTTTCTTT. The rearrangement joins TRBV27 to TRBJ1-1; D is possibly TRBD1 (5 bases). CDR1 and CDR2 (germline): MNHEY, SMNVEV (reference sequence). This CDR3 is built from 15 residues. The ends were cut back, 2 bases at V and 4 bases at J, with 14 bases in the middle.

V is TRBV19 and J is TRBJ1-1; TRBD1 might be the D (6 bases). V lost 8 bases to trimming and J lost 0 bases, with 19 bases between them. The CDR3 spans 16 residues. The V gene's germline CDR1 is LNHDA and CDR2 SQIVND (reference sequence). CDR3 nucleotide sequence: TGTGCCAGTGACCCGGGGGCAGTTCGGGTGAACACTGAAGCTTTCTTT. Encoded protein: CASDPGAVRVNTEAFF.

This rearrangement joins TRBV4-2 to TRBJ2-3; no reliable D call. Between the trimmed V and J ends, which lost 4 bases and 0 bases, there was a span of 14 bases. The CDR3 is 16 amino acids. The germline V gene has CDR1 LGHNA and CDR2 YNFKEQ. DNA for the CDR3: TGTGCCAGCAGCCCCGAACGGAGATTCAGCACAGATACGCAGTATTTT. It specifies CASSPERRFSTDTQYF.

The chain's CDR3 is CAWSVHRRIAGGPSYEQYF. Here the CDR3 DNA reads TGTGCCTGGAGTGTACATAGGCGGATAGCGGGGGGGCCCTCCTACGAGCAGTACTTC. V usage is TRBV30 and J usage is TRBJ2-7; 11 bases are shared with TRBD2. The CDR3 runs 19 residues. CDR1 is GTSNPN and CDR2 is SVGIG in the germline V gene (reference sequence). J was trimmed by 0 bases and V by 0 bases; bases with no gene match: 13. The entire variable domain, with the rest obtained from reference TRBV30 and TRBJ2-7, is as follows: SQTIHQWPATLVQPVGSPLSLECTVEGTSNPNLYWYRQAAGRGLQLLFYSVGIGQISSEVPQNLSASRPQDRQFILSSKKLLLSDSGFYLCAWSVHRRIAGGPSYEQYFGPGTRLTVT.

J is TRBJ1-2 and V is TRBV9; the D gene is possibly TRBD1 (6 bases). Between the trimmed V and J ends, which lost 3 bases and 2 bases, there was a span of 11 bases. The CDR3 contains 14 residues. CDR1 and CDR2 from the germline V gene are SGDLS and YYNGEE. The CDR3 nucleotides read TGTGCCAGCAGCGACGGGACACGCAACTATGGCTACACCTTC. It specifies CASSDGTRNYGYTF.

In its sample, this clone was seen once. This chain links TRBV5-4 with TRBJ2-7, with TRBD1 identical over 10 bases. V dropped 3 bases and J dropped 6; count of bases not matched to a gene: 3. Germline CDR1 reads SGHNT; CDR2 reads YYREEE (reference sequence). The CDR3 has 13 amino acids. The CDR3 spells CASSWDRGSEQYF. The CDR3 region has the DNA TGTGCCAGCAGCTGGGACAGGGGCTCCGAGCAGTACTTC.

V usage is TRBV5-5 and J usage is TRBJ1-5; possibly TRBD1 for D (6 bases). The CDR3 totals 14 residues. Germline assignment: CDR1 SGHKS and CDR2 YYEKEE (reference sequence). Between the trimmed V and J ends, which lost 1 base and 4 bases, there was a span of 9 bases. This CDR3 reads CASSLMQGNQPQHF. CDR3 sequence (DNA): TGTGCCAGCAGCTTGATGCAGGGGAATCAGCCCCAGCATTTT.

The V call is TRBV27, the J call TRBJ1-2; 7 positions match TRBD1. CDR1 MNHEY and CDR2 SMNVEV come from the germline V gene (reference sequence). This CDR3 contains 13 residues. Losses at the gene ends were 7 bases for V and 2 bases for J; bases not matched to a gene: 4. The CDR3 DNA reads as TGTGCCAGCATGGGACAGACCAACTATGGCTACACCTTC. This gives the protein CASMGQTNYGYTF.

The chain's CDR3 is CAISGVQGWETQYF. The CDR3 DNA is TGTGCCATCAGTGGGGTTCAGGGGTGGGAGACCCAGTACTTC. The rearrangement links TRBV10-3 to TRBJ2-5, with D possibly being TRBD1 (6 bases). CDR3 length equals 14 residues. CDR1 is ENHRY and CDR2 is SYGVKD in the germline V gene. With 4 bases removed from V and 5 bases from J, the gap between germline ends came to 14 bases.

The rearrangement links TRBV5-1 to TRBJ1-2; possibly TRBD1 for D (5 bases). With 0 bases removed from V and 6 bases from J, the gap between germline ends came to 9 bases. Germline CDR1 SGHRS, CDR2 YFSETQ. The CDR3 runs 13 residues. For the CDR3, the DNA is TGCGCCAGCAGCTTGGTAGGGGACGATGGCTACACCTTC. Translated: CASSLVGDDGYTF.

The rearrangement uses TRBV30 and TRBJ1-5; 7 bases map to TRBD1. With 1 base clipped from V and 5 bases from J, the junction kept 5 bases outside the gene matches. Per the germline V gene, CDR1 is GTSNPN and CDR2 is SVGIG (reference sequence). The CDR3 runs to 14 residues. CDR3 bases: TGTGCCTGGAGTGAGGGAACAGGGGATCAGCCCCAGCATTTT. Amino acids: CAWSEGTGDQPQHF.

V usage is TRBV7-2 and J usage is TRBJ1-2; D is uncertain. This CDR3 comprises 15 residues. The germline V gene has CDR1 SGHTA and CDR2 FQGNSA. V shed 4 bases and J shed 2 bases, with 14 bases lying between them. The CDR3 DNA reads TGTGCCAGCAGCTCCCTCCGACTGATAAACTATGGCTACACCTTC. Its translation is CASSSLRLINYGYTF.

V gene TRBV9 combines with J gene TRBJ2-5; 9 bases match TRBD2. CDR3 size: 18 residues. V shed 3 bases and J 7 bases; nucleotides not matched to a gene: 19. Germline lookup yields CDR1 SGDLS and CDR2 YYNGEE. The CDR3, as DNA: TGTGCCAGCAGCGCCGGGGGTAGCGGGGGCCGTCTGGGCGGGACCCAGTACTTC. Translating it yields CASSAGGSGGRLGGTQYF. Variable domain in full (rest from reference TRBV9 and TRBJ2-5): DSGVTQTPKHLITATGQRVTLRCSPRSGDLSVYWYQQSLDQGLQFLIQYYNGEERAKGNILERFSAQQFPDLHSELNLSSLELGDSALYFCASSAGGSGGRLGGTQYFGPGTRLLVL.

This rearrangement joins TRBV28 to TRBJ1-4; TRBD1 matches 7 bases. The length of the CDR3 is 14 residues. Germline V gene lookup returns CDR1 MDHEN and CDR2 SYDVKM. With V trimmed by 8 bases and J by 7 bases, 10 bases remained unmatched. The CDR3 bases are TGTGCCAGCGGCCAACAGGGGCCCGGTGAAAAACTGTTTTTT. Translating gives CASGQQGPGEKLFF.

The V call is TRBV6-5, the J call TRBJ2-2; 10 bases are a match to TRBD2. J gave up 4 bases and V 6 bases, and 5 bases lay outside the gene matches. This CDR3 is built from 15 residues. Per germline, CDR1 MNHEY and CDR2 SVGAGI. The CDR3 nucleotides are TGTGCCAGCAGGCTAGCGGGAGCCCCCACCGGGGAGCTGTTTTTT. This gives the protein CASRLAGAPTGELFF.